Below are 17 T cell receptor beta chains sequenced from a single sample in a study of neoadjuvant anti-PD-1 for oral cavity cancer (dated by TCRdb to 2020 to 2023). The method behind the library was the immunoSEQ multiplex PCR assay. TCRdb carries this immuneACCESS record with in-frame sequences only. Its versions omit some clonotypes, under half of them owing to an unresolved V gene in the studies checked, with the rest unexplained. The sample profile shows over 60,000 clones; roughly nine tenths of them were found once. The ten largest clonotypes hold less than 3% of the sample. Sample time point, as interpreted from the label and publication: after neoadjuvant nivolumab, at surgical resection. The source was PBMCs, collected after nivolumab (anti-PD-1) treatment. These TCRs come from a person aged 35-79 years with oral cavity squamous cell carcinoma.

The chain combines TRBV6-5 with TRBJ2-7; tentatively, D is TRBD1 (5 bases). The CDR3 length is 15 residues. Germline V gene sequence: CDR1 MNHEY, CDR2 SVGAGI. The V end lost 2 bases, the J end lost 2 bases, and 13 bases lay between the germline ends. Written as DNA, the CDR3 is TGTGCCAGCAGTTACGGCGCACTGGACACCTACGAGCAGTACTTC. It is translated as CASSYGALDTYEQYF.

The CDR3 here is CASSPQRDKSSYNSPLHF. The CDR3 DNA reads TGTGCCAGCAGTCCCCAGAGGGACAAGAGCTCCTATAATTCACCCCTCCACTTT. V is TRBV27 and J is TRBJ1-6; D is perhaps TRBD1 (6 bases). Trimming stripped 5 bases from V and 0 bases from J, with 17 bases between. CDR3 length equals 18 residues. Germline loops: CDR1 MNHEY, CDR2 SMNVEV (reference sequence).

The V gene is TRBV7-8, the J gene TRBJ2-2; D uncertain. Germline V CDR1 and CDR2: SGHVS, FQNEAQ. CDR3 size: 17 residues. Trimming stripped 2 bases from V and 4 bases from J, with 17 bases between. The CDR3 sequence is CASSLNIAQVVTGELFF. The CDR3 coding sequence is TGTGCCAGCAGCTTAAATATAGCCCAGGTAGTCACCGGGGAGCTGTTTTTT.

The V call is TRBV13, the J call TRBJ2-7; D is possibly TRBD1 or TRBD2 (7 bases each). The CDR3 length is 13 residues. Germline V lookup: CDR1 PRHDT, CDR2 FYEKMQ (reference sequence). With 5 bases removed from V and 7 bases from J, the gap between germline ends came to 15 bases. The DNA for the CDR3 is TGTGCCAGCAGCCCAGGGGGAGGGGGAGAGCAGTACTTC. The encoded protein is CASSPGGGGEQYF.

The chain is built from TRBV23-1 and TRBJ1-1, with a weak D call TRBD1 (6 bases). TRBV23-1 is designated an ORF whose function remains uncertain. The CDR3 runs to 15 residues. V was cut by 3 bases and J by 2 bases, with 13 bases left in between. This chain's CDR3 is CASSQTGTPNTEAFF. The CDR3 bases are TGCGCCAGCAGTCAGACCGGGACACCCAACACTGAAGCTTTCTTT.

This sequence joins TRBV27 and TRBJ2-1, with TRBD1 matching 10 bases. The V segment lost 2 bases and the J segment 12 bases; nucleotides outside the gene matches: 13. The germline gives CDR1 MNHEY, CDR2 SMNVEV (reference sequence). The CDR3 has 16 residues. For the CDR3, the DNA is TGTGCCAGCAGTTTAGATCGGGACAGGGGCTTGGGTAGGCAGTTCTTC. Translated, it gives CASSLDRDRGLGRQFF.

The chain has TRBV7-2 and TRBJ1-2; D possibly corresponds to TRBD1 (5 bases). This CDR3 spans 15 amino acids. Per the germline V gene, CDR1 is SGHTA and CDR2 is FQGNSA. V shed 5 bases and J shed 7 bases, with 20 bases lying between them. The CDR3 DNA follows: TGTGCCAGCAGCCCGACTTATGGGGCTACGGGTGGCTACACCTTC. This encodes CASSPTYGATGGYTF.

CDR3 DNA sequence: TGCGCCAGCAGCCGACAGGCACGGGGGGCCAACGTCCTGACTTTC. Translated, it gives CASSRQARGANVLTF. The V gene is TRBV5-1, the J gene TRBJ2-6; D is possibly TRBD1 (6 bases). Trimming removed 4 bases at V and 4 bases at J, with 12 bases between. CDR1 and CDR2 from the germline V gene are SGHRS and YFSETQ. The CDR3 covers 15 residues.

This chain joins TRBV4-1 and TRBJ1-5; D not certain. Trimming pared 0 bases from V and 5 bases from J, leaving 11 bases between. Per the germline V gene, CDR1 is MGHRA and CDR2 is YSYEKL. This CDR3 region has 15 residues. In DNA form, the CDR3 reads TGCGCCAGCAGCCAAGATCCGGCGGGCTATCAGCCCCAGCATTTT. This translates into CASSQDPAGYQPQHF.

The V and J genes are TRBV30 and TRBJ2-7; no reliable D call. Trimming pared 0 bases from V and 0 bases from J, leaving 9 bases between. In germline, CDR1 is GTSNPN, CDR2 SVGIG (reference sequence). This CDR3 comprises 14 residues. The CDR3 reads CAWSVGIRSYEQYF. The CDR3 DNA reads as TGTGCCTGGAGTGTTGGCATCCGCTCCTACGAGCAGTACTTC.

The chain carries TRBV5-1 and TRBJ1-1, with D possibly being TRBD1 (5 bases). This CDR3 comprises 14 residues. Trimming took 7 bases from V and 0 from J, leaving 13 bases between them. Germline V gene lookup returns CDR1 SGHRS and CDR2 YFSETQ. CDR3 DNA sequence: TGCGCCAGCCGCCGGGACGGGATGAACACTGAAGCTTTCTTT. This gives the protein CASRRDGMNTEAFF.

The V and J genes are TRBV7-9 and TRBJ2-7, with 10 bases fitting TRBD2. From germline, CDR1 is SEHNR and CDR2 FQNEAQ (reference sequence). CDR3 length: 16 residues. The V and J ends lost 1 base and 7 bases, in that order; junction bases with no gene match: 10. Here the CDR3 reads CASSLEGLAGAGEQYF. The CDR3 DNA sequence: TGTGCCAGCAGCTTAGAGGGGCTAGCGGGAGCGGGAGAGCAGTACTTC.

The chain is built from TRBV7-9 and TRBJ1-5; TRBD1 matches 10 bases. Trimming cost V 1 base and J 3 bases; bases outside gene matches: 6. The CDR3 extends over 17 amino acids. Germline V CDR1 and CDR2: SEHNR, FQNEAQ (reference sequence). This CDR3 is CASSLGGTGAVNQPQHF. The CDR3 DNA follows: TGTGCCAGCAGCTTAGGGGGGACAGGGGCGGTCAATCAGCCCCAGCATTTT.

This chain connects TRBV6-1 to TRBJ2-1; 10 positions agree with TRBD2. The CDR3 consists of 15 residues. The ends lost 5 bases at V and 9 bases at J; junction bases unmatched: 10. Germline-derived CDR1 and CDR2 are MNHNS and SASEGT. The CDR3 spells CASSLSGLAGVEQFF. CDR3 in DNA: TGTGCCAGCAGTTTAAGCGGGCTAGCGGGAGTTGAGCAGTTCTTC.

The J gene is TRBJ2-7, the V gene TRBV4-1; 7 bases align to TRBD1. This CDR3 has 15 amino acids. The V and J ends lost 1 base and 4 bases, in that order; junction bases with no gene match: 7. Germline V lookup: CDR1 MGHRA, CDR2 YSYEKL. The CDR3 bases are TGCGCCAGCAGCCAAGGCACAACAGGGGTGTACGAGCAGTACTTC. Protein: CASSQGTTGVYEQYF.

This clone was counted between two and nine times. The chain recombines TRBV5-1 with TRBJ1-2; weak D call: TRBD1 (5 bases). V lost 0 bases, J lost 8 bases, and 14 bases lay in between. Germline CDR1 and CDR2: SGHRS and YFSETQ. The CDR3 spans 14 residues. The CDR3 sequence is CASSLARGIGGYTF. For the CDR3, the DNA is TGCGCCAGCAGCTTGGCACGGGGGATTGGCGGCTACACCTTC.

This clone was seen a handful of times. V usage is TRBV4-1 and J usage is TRBJ2-3; D is uncertain. This CDR3 spans 15 amino acids. The V end was cut by 3 bases, the J end by 1 base, with 11 bases between. Germline lookup yields CDR1 MGHRA and CDR2 YSYEKL. Here the CDR3 DNA reads TGCGCCAGCAGCCAGGAGAAGGATCGCACAGATACGCAGTATTTT. It encodes CASSQEKDRTDTQYF.